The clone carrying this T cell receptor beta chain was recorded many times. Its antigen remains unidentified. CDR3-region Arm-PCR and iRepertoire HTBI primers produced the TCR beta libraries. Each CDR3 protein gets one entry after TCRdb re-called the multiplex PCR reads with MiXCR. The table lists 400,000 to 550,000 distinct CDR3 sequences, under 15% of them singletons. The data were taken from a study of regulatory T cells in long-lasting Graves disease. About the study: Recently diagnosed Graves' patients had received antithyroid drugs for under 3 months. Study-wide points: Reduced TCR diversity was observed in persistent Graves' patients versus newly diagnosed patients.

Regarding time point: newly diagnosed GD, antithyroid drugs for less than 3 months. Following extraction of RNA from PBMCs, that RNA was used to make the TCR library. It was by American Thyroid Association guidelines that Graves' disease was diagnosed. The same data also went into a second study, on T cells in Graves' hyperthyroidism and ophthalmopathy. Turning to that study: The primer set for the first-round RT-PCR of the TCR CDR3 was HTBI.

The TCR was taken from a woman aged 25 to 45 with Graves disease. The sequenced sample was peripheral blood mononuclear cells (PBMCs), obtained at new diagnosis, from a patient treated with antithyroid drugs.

CDR3 in DNA: TGTGCCAGCAGTTTCGCGGGAGGGAGTTACAATGAGCAGTTCTTC. It is translated as CASSFAGGSYNEQFF. This sequence joins TRBV28 and TRBJ2-1; TRBD2 aligns across 9 bases. V trimming: 3 bases; J trimming: 4 bases; junction bases outside the gene matches: 4. There are 15 residues in the CDR3. From germline, CDR1 is MDHEN and CDR2 SYDVKM.